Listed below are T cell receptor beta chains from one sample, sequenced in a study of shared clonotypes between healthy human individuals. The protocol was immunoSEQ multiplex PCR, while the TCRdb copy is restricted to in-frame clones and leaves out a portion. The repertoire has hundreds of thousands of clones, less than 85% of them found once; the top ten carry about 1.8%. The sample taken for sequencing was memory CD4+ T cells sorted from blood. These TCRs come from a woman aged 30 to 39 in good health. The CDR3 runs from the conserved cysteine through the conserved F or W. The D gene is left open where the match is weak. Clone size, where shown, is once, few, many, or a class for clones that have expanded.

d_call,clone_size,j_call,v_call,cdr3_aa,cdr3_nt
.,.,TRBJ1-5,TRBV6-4,CASSDKRQRNQPQHF,TGTGCCAGCAGTGACAAACGACAGAGGAATCAGCCCCAGCATTTT
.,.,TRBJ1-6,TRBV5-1,CASSLSGLGNSPLHF,TGCGCCAGCAGCTTGTCTGGGTTAGGCAATTCACCCCTCCACTTT
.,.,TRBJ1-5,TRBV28,CASSFRGAGNQPQHF,TGTGCCAGCAGTTTTCGGGGCGCCGGCAATCAGCCCCAGCATTTT
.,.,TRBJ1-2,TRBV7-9,CATTPEDSYGYTF,TGTGCCACCACGCCGGAGGACAGTTATGGCTACACCTTC
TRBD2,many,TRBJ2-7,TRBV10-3,CAISQGLAGADEQYF,TGTGCCATCAGTCAGGGACTAGCGGGAGCGGATGAGCAGTACTTC
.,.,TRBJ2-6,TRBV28,CASSPHSSGANVLTF,TGTGCCAGCAGCCCTCACAGCTCTGGGGCCAACGTCCTGACTTTC
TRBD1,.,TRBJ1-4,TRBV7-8,CASSLQTGTANEKLFF,TGTGCCAGCAGCTTACAAACAGGGACAGCTAATGAAAAACTGTTTTTT
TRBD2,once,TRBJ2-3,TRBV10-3,CAISDGLGGGRFVDTQYF,TGTGCCATCAGTGACGGTCTGGGTGGCGGGAGATTTGTAGATACGCAGTATTTT
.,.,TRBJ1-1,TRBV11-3,CASSLNRYTEAFF,TGTGCCAGCAGCTTAAACAGATACACTGAAGCTTTCTTT
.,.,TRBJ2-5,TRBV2,CASSGKLANRAETQYF,TGTGCCAGCAGTGGGAAACTAGCAAATAGGGCAGAGACCCAGTACTTC
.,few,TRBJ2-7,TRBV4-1,CASSQDRVPYEQYF,TGCGCCAGCAGCCAAGACAGGGTTCCCTACGAGCAGTACTTC
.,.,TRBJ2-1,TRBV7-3,CASSPNKGLVPEQFF,TGTGCCAGCAGCCCCAACAAGGGGCTAGTCCCTGAGCAGTTCTTC
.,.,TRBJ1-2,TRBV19,CASSLEGTIYGYTF,TGTGCCAGTAGTTTGGAAGGAACGATCTATGGCTACACCTTC
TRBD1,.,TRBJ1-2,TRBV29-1,CSVDDRGKANYGYTF,TGCAGCGTTGATGACAGGGGAAAAGCTAACTATGGCTACACCTTC
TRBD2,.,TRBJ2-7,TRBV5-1,CASSPSGLAGGGDYEQYF,TGCGCCAGCAGCCCGAGTGGACTAGCGGGAGGCGGGGACTACGAGCAGTACTTC
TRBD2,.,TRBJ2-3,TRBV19,CASSPWTSGSFRTDTQYF,TGTGCCAGTAGTCCCTGGACTAGCGGGAGCTTCAGGACAGATACGCAGTATTTT
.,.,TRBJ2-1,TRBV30,CAWGHPAARSYNEQFF,TGTGCCTGGGGGCATCCAGCGGCTCGCTCCTACAATGAGCAGTTCTTC
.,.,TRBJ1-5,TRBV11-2,CASSKGFNQPQHF,TGTGCCAGCAGCAAGGGTTTCAATCAGCCCCAGCATTTT
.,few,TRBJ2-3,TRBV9,CASSGRLSTDTQYF,TGTGCCAGCAGCGGGAGGCTCAGCACAGATACGCAGTATTTT
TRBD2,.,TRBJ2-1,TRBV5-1,CASSLGLAGTSYNEQFF,TGCGCCAGCAGCTTGGGACTAGCGGGAACATCCTACAATGAGCAGTTCTTC
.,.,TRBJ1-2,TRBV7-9,CASTFTGTYGYTF,TGTGCCAGCACCTTCACGGGGACCTATGGCTACACCTTC
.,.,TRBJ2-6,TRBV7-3,CASSIQSGTGANVLTF,TGTGCCAGCAGCATACAGTCAGGGACTGGGGCCAACGTCCTGACTTTC
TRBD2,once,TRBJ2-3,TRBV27,CASSSIGLAGSTDTQYF,TGTGCCAGCAGTTCAATTGGGCTAGCGGGCAGCACAGATACGCAGTATTTT
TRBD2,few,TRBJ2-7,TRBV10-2,CASSPEGLAGDYEQYF,TGCGCCAGCAGTCCTGAGGGACTAGCGGGAGACTACGAGCAGTACTTC
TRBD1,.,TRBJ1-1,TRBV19,CASNPTGKNTEAFF,TGTGCCAGTAACCCGACAGGGAAGAACACTGAAGCTTTCTTT
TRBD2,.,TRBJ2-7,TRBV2,CASRTGTTSYEQYF,TGTGCCAGCAGAACCGGGACTACGTCCTACGAGCAGTACTTC
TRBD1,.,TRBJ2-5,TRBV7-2,CASSAKGQGIFETQYF,TGTGCCAGCAGCGCCAAGGGACAGGGGATTTTCGAGACCCAGTACTTC
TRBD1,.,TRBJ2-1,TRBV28,CASSLPGQGGAEQFF,TGTGCCAGCAGTCTACCGGGACAGGGGGGGGCTGAGCAGTTCTTC
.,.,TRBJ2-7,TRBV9,CASSPGHGQSSYEQYF,TGTGCCAGCAGCCCCGGGCACGGGCAGAGCTCCTACGAGCAGTACTTC
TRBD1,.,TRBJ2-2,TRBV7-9,CASSFIPGQTTGELFF,TGTGCCAGCAGCTTTATTCCGGGACAGACCACCGGGGAGCTGTTTTTT
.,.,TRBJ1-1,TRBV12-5,CASGLDGEAFF,TGTGCTAGTGGTTTGGACGGGGAAGCTTTCTTT